One TCR beta chain is described in this entry. Its antigen remains unidentified. One junction end disagrees with the germline gene, perhaps due to a read error. The investigators amplified TCR beta CDR3 regions from RNA transcripts. A first-round RT-PCR of the TCR CDR3 used the HTBI primer set. Via MiXCR, TCRdb re-called the multiplex PCR reads, giving one row per CDR3 protein. The sample consists of around 600,000 distinct CDR3 sequences, 45% of them appearing once. The sample is drawn from a study of T cells in Graves' hyperthyroidism and ophthalmopathy. Study-wide results and limits: For ophthalmopathy, model prediction preceded onset by a median around six months. The majority of expanded thyroid clonotypes above 0.001 also appeared in blood.

This CDR3 has 14 amino acids. Uncontrolled infection, other autoimmune disease, pregnancy or lactation barred patients from enrollment. Diagnoses used clinical symptoms, serum thyroxine and TRAb, thyroid ultrasound and orbital computed tomography. The source material was peripheral blood or thyroid tissue (not recorded which). This TCR came from an adult man with Graves' disease, either hyperthyroidism or ophthalmopathy (not recorded which). V gene TRBV12-3 or TRBV12-4 combines with J gene TRBJ1-1; D gene unclear. The CDR3 is CAISPAGRDTEAFF. DNA of the CDR3: TGTGCCATCAGTCCCGCCGGGAGGGACACTGAAGCTTTCTTT.